One and the same sample provided the 26 T cell receptor beta chains below, sequenced in a study of tumor and adjacent non-tumor tissue in lung cancer. This sample's RNA came from whole unsorted tissue. TCRbeta libraries were built with three rounds of nested PCR, modified from ARM-PCR. TCRdb re-called the multiplex PCR reads with MiXCR, one entry per CDR3 protein. Among 200,000 to 250,000 distinct CDR3 sequences listed, 71% were seen once. The sequenced material came from lung tumor tissue. The receptor source for this set is a man aged 55 to 70 with non-small cell lung cancer.

To note about this clonotype: Mismatch with germline at one junction end may stem from a read error. The chain recombines TRBV20-1 with TRBJ2-5; 8 bases fit TRBD1. Per the germline V gene, CDR1 is DFQATT and CDR2 is SNEGSKA (reference sequence). The CDR3 totals 13 residues. The CDR3 nucleotides are TGTAGTGTTAGAATCGGACAGGGAGAGACCCAGTACTTC. Translation gives CSVRIGQGETQYF.

The chain employs TRBV11-2 and TRBJ1-1, with TRBD1 matching 8 bases. This CDR3 is built from 14 residues. Looked up from germline, CDR1 is SGHAT and CDR2 is FQNNGV. The J segment lost 8 bases and the V segment lost 3 bases, leaving 8 bases of the junction unmatched. The CDR3 bases are TGTGCCAGCAGCTTTCCAGGGGGCAGGAAGGAAGCTTTCTTT. It codes for CASSFPGGRKEAFF. Drawing the rest from reference TRBV11-2 and TRBJ1-1, the complete variable domain is EAGVAQSPRYKIIEKRQSVAFWCNPISGHATLYWYQQILGQGPKLLIQFQNNGVVDDSQLPKDRFSAERLKGVDSTLKIQPAKLEDSAVYLCASSFPGGRKEAFFGQGTRLTVV.

In regard to this clonotype: An end of the junction differs from the germline gene, which may be a read error. The rearrangement uses TRBV11-2 and TRBJ2-6, with 8 bases matching TRBD1. The CDR3 is 16 residues long. Germline V gene data show CDR1 as SGHAT and CDR2 as FQNNGV. In nucleotides, the CDR3 is TGTGCCAGCATCTTCGGGACAGGCTCTGAGGCCAACGTCCTGACTTTC. Amino acid sequence: CASIFGTGSEANVLTF.

This clonotype was observed a handful of times. One junction end disagrees with the germline gene, perhaps due to a read error. The genes are TRBV6-6 and TRBJ2-1, with TRBD1 identical over 7 bases. Germline V gives CDR1 MNHNY, CDR2 SVGAGI (reference sequence). This CDR3 has 16 amino acids. In DNA, the CDR3 is TGTGTCAGCAGTCCCCACCGACAGGGATTCTACAATGAGCAGTTCTTC. The encoded protein is CVSSPHRQGFYNEQFF.

The chain joins TRBV20-1 to TRBJ2-1; 11 bases line up with TRBD2. Per germline, CDR1 DFQATT and CDR2 SNEGSKA (reference sequence). The CDR3 totals 15 residues. Trimming cost V 4 bases and J 4 bases; bases outside gene matches: 6. CDR3 DNA sequence: TGCAGTGCTAAAATAGCGGGGGGGCTTTACAATGAGCAGTTCTTC. Translating gives CSAKIAGGLYNEQFF.

Remarks on this clonotype: A much larger clone is a single base away; this may be a read error. The V and J genes are TRBV10-2 and TRBJ2-3, with 7 nucleotides matching TRBD2. Germline CDR1 is WSHSY and CDR2 is SAAADI. Trimming took 8 bases from V and 3 from J; bases not matched to a gene: 17. The CDR3 covers 17 residues. The DNA of the CDR3 is TGCGCCAGCGGCCAGGGCCGTGGCGGGGGAGCTACAGATACGCAGTATTTT. The encoded protein is CASGQGRGGGATDTQYF.

Points on this clonotype: One junction end does not reproduce the germline sequence, and a read error may be involved. V is TRBV5-8 and J is TRBJ2-2, with D possibly being TRBD2 (5 bases). Germline CDR1 reads SGHTS; CDR2 reads YDEGEE. This CDR3 comprises 15 residues. The chain's CDR3 is CTSSLLVTDAGELFF. The CDR3, as DNA: TGTACCAGCAGCCTACTAGTTACGGACGCCGGGGAGCTGTTTTTT.

About this clonotype: One end of the junction fails to match germline, which may point to a read error. CDR3 amino acids: CTSAGAGGSLYTDTQYF. The CDR3 DNA follows: TGCACCAGCGCGGGTGCCGGGGGCAGTCTTTACACAGATACGCAGTATTTT. This chain uses TRBV10-2 with TRBJ2-3; perhaps D is TRBD1 or TRBD2 (6 bases each). This CDR3 spans 17 amino acids. Germline CDR1 WSHSY, CDR2 SAAADI.

Of note for this clonotype: A read error may produce the germline difference seen at one junction end. The chain links TRBV20-1 to TRBJ2-7, with 8 positions matching TRBD2. The CDR3 runs to 15 residues. Looked up from germline, CDR1 is DFQATT and CDR2 is SNEGSKA (reference sequence). The CDR3 DNA sequence: TGCAGTACTAGAAGGTCCAGCGGGAGTCTGGACGAGCAATACTTC. Its translation: CSTRRSSGSLDEQYF.

To note about this clonotype: Its ends do not fully match the called genes, so a read error is possible. The chain couples TRBV4-3 to TRBJ2-1; 9 positions match TRBD2. The CDR3 runs to 17 residues. CDR1 is LGHNA, CDR2 YSLEER, per germline. CDR3 DNA: TGCGCCAACAGCCAAGTTAGGGCGGGAGGGAACTACAATGAGCAGTTCTTC. It translates to CANSQVRAGGNYNEQFF.

About this clonotype itself: The conserved closing phenylalanine or tryptophan is absent in this CDR3, likely reflecting a read error. Because the CDR3's place on the DNA is in doubt, the DNA is left out and the CDR3 is given as listed by TCRdb. The chain joins TRBV12-3 or TRBV12-4 to TRBJ1-1; whether TRBD1, the table's D call, matches the DNA was not checked. The CDR3 is made up of 17 amino acids, end residues included. CDR3: CASSITTTGGMNTEPFI.

About this clonotype: One end of the junction is discordant with germline, which a read error may explain. CDR3 in DNA: TGCAGTGCCAATCAGTGGGGGTCCTACAATGAGCAGCTCTTC. Residues: CSANQWGSYNEQLF. This chain connects TRBV20-1 to TRBJ2-1; TRBD1 or TRBD2 may be the D gene (5 bases each). Germline V gene sequence: CDR1 DFQATT, CDR2 SNEGSKA (reference sequence). The CDR3 is 14 amino acids.

Regarding this clonotype: The junction departs from the called germline gene at one end, perhaps through a read error. The CDR3 is CVSSSTEEETQHF. For the CDR3, the DNA is TGTGTCAGCAGCTCTACAGAGGAAGAGACCCAGCACTTC. The rearrangement joins TRBV11-2 to TRBJ2-5; the D is unclear. This CDR3 is 13 amino acids long. CDR1 and CDR2 from the germline V gene are SGHAT and FQNNGV.

Comments on this clonotype: The conserved closing phenylalanine or tryptophan is absent in this CDR3, likely reflecting a read error. V usage is TRBV29-1 and J usage is TRBJ2-1, with 11 nucleotides matching TRBD2. This CDR3 is 16 amino acids long. Germline V gene lookup returns CDR1 SQVTM and CDR2 ANQGSEA. CDR3 sequence reads: CSVEGSGREAYNVQFI. CDR3 nucleotide sequence: TGCAGCGTCGAGGGTAGCGGGAGGGAAGCCTACAATGTGCAGTTCATC.

To note about this clonotype: Given a much more abundant clone one base away, this may be a read error. This sequence joins TRBV20-1 and TRBJ2-7, with D unclear. The V end lost 1 base, the J end lost 6 bases, and 10 bases lay between the germline ends. The length of the CDR3 is 12 residues. Per the germline V gene, CDR1 is DFQATT and CDR2 is SNEGSKA (reference sequence). CDR3 bases: TGCAGTGCTAGAGTCGTAGGGTTCGAGCAGTACTTC. It specifies CSARVVGFEQYF.

This clonotype was found once. Since the CDR3 does not end with the conserved phenylalanine or tryptophan, this likely comes from a read error. V gene TRBV20-1 combines with J gene TRBJ2-7, with 11 bases matching TRBD2. The CDR3 has 15 amino acids. After removal of 2 bases from V and 6 bases from J, the junction contained 9 bases not matched to a gene. In germline, CDR1 is DFQATT, CDR2 SNEGSKA (reference sequence). CDR3 region: CSARMVTSGRGEQYS. DNA of the CDR3: TGCAGTGCTAGAATGGTAACTAGCGGGAGAGGCGAGCAGTACTCC.

The chain employs TRBV20-1 and TRBJ1-5, with TRBD1 identical over 11 bases. V lost 8 bases and J lost 5; bases outside the gene matches: 8. CDR1 and CDR2 (germline): DFQATT, SNEGSKA (reference sequence). CDR3 length: 14 residues. DNA of the CDR3: TGCAGTTCCTCACCGGGACAGGGGGATCAGCCCCAGCATTTT. It translates to CSSSPGQGDQPQHF.

As to this clonotype: Since the CDR3 does not end with the conserved phenylalanine or tryptophan, this likely comes from a read error. No DNA is shown, since the ends of the CDR3 on it are uncertain; the CDR3 is the one TCRdb lists. The V call is TRBV20-1, the J call TRBJ2-1; TRBD1 reflects the table's D call only, with no check against the DNA. The CDR3 spans 10 residues, counting both ends. Germline V gene sequence: CDR1 DFQATT, CDR2 SNEGSKA (reference sequence). Here the CDR3 reads CNAHRDEQLL.

This chain connects TRBV6-1 to TRBJ2-2; 7 bases map to TRBD1. The ends lost 7 bases at V and 7 bases at J; junction bases unmatched: 18. In germline, CDR1 is MNHNS, CDR2 SASEGT. There are 17 residues in the CDR3. CDR3 nucleotide sequence: TGTGCCAGCACCCAAGAGGGGGCTCCTCTATATAGCGGGGAGCTGTTTTTT. It is translated as CASTQEGAPLYSGELFF.

In regard to this clonotype: With a much larger clone just one base away, this may be a read error. CDR3 DNA: TGTGCCAACTCAGACAGGGGTACGGGTGAGCAGTTCTTC. It specifies CANSDRGTGEQFF. The chain links TRBV6-1 to TRBJ2-1; 8 bases are shared with TRBD1. Germline-derived CDR1 and CDR2 are MNHNS and SASEGT. The CDR3 totals 13 residues. Trimming removed 10 bases from V and 9 bases from J; junction bases left unmatched: 11.

Remarks on this clonotype: In this CDR3 the conserved last residue, phenylalanine or tryptophan, is missing, so a read error is likely. CDR3 sequence reads: CASSAGTSGTETQYL. The CDR3 bases are TGTGCCAGCAGTGCCGGGACTAGCGGGACGGAGACCCAGTACCTC. The chain carries TRBV11-1 and TRBJ2-5; 13 bases agree with TRBD2. With V trimmed by 6 bases and J by 5 bases, 6 bases remained unmatched. CDR1 SGHAT and CDR2 FQDESV come from the germline V gene (reference sequence). The CDR3 is 15 residues long.

The chain has TRBV24-1 and TRBJ2-2; a weak D match, TRBD1 (7 bases). V gave up 0 bases and J gave up 2 bases, with 15 bases separating them. The CDR3 contains 18 residues. Germline values: CDR1 KGHDR, CDR2 SFDVKD. CDR3 region: CATSDLGYRGGNTGELFF. CDR3 in DNA: TGTGCCACCAGTGATTTGGGTTACAGGGGAGGAAACACCGGGGAGCTGTTTTTT.

Comment on this clonotype: A much larger clone is a single base away; this may be a read error. J is TRBJ2-7 and V is TRBV20-1; TRBD1 matches 8 bases. Germline CDR1 and CDR2: DFQATT and SNEGSKA (reference sequence). V trimming: 0 bases; J trimming: 3 bases; junction bases outside the gene matches: 4. The CDR3 totals 14 residues. The CDR3 loop reads CSARDGDRNYEQYF. As DNA, the CDR3 is TGCAGTGCTAGAGATGGGGACAGGAACTACGAGCAGTACTTC.

For this clonotype: A junction end diverges from the germline sequence, so it may reflect a read error. J is TRBJ2-5 and V is TRBV11-2; 7 nucleotides match TRBD1. From germline, CDR1 is SGHAT and CDR2 FQNNGV. This CDR3 has 13 residues. The CDR3 is CSSNSTGEETQYF. The DNA of the CDR3 is TGTTCCAGCAACTCTACAGGGGAAGAGACCCAGTATTTC.

This clonotype was counted between two and nine times. The chain joins TRBV7-2 to TRBJ2-5; D remains ambiguous. V shed 5 bases and J shed 2 bases, with 9 bases lying between them. Per the germline V gene, CDR1 is SGHTA and CDR2 is FQGNSA. This CDR3 spans 13 amino acids. CDR3 region: CASSPTRQETQYF. The CDR3 DNA is TGTGCCAGCAGCCCAACCCGACAAGAGACCCAGTACTTC.

The J gene is TRBJ1-2, the V gene TRBV4-3; weak D call: TRBD1 (6 bases). V lost 1 base, J lost 0 bases, and 12 bases lay in between. Germline CDR1 reads LGHNA; CDR2 reads YSLEER. This CDR3 contains 16 residues. Written as DNA, the CDR3 is TGCGCCAGCAGCCAAGCCGTAAACAGGGCTAACTATGGCTACACCTTC. This gives the protein CASSQAVNRANYGYTF.